This TCR beta chain was found in a study of cytomegalovirus exposure and HLA in healthy donors. Turning to the study itself: In terms of ancestry, the Caucasian-associated cluster contained roughly 80% of the roughly 400 genotyped donors.

The CDR3 consists of 15 residues. Germline CDR1 reads MDHEN; CDR2 reads SYDVKM. V was clipped by 4 bases and J by 0 bases, with 10 bases between them. This clone occurred once. Its target is unknown. Overall study results and limits: Cytomegalovirus status was reportedly diagnosed by the classifier with high specificity and sensitivity. Sequence variants that were highly shared formed a cluster that was likely a sequencing artifact.

The study ran its PCR with 60 Vbeta and 13 Jbeta primers. Per the authors' pipeline: Later analysis identified some 88 million unique TCR beta chains, 8.5 million to 13 million shared. TCRdb keeps only in-frame clones here, not all; method: immunoSEQ multiplex PCR. V and J calls and clone size are given by that table; D and trimming were obtained from the DNA. The profile covers over 150,000 clones, with around four fifths appearing a single time and around 3.4% taken by the ten largest. This chain links TRBV28 with TRBJ1-3, with no clear D. The sequence was collected from a woman aged 60-75 years in good health and CMV-seropositive. Sequencing used PBMCs. CDR3 sequence reads: CASSSPESSGNTIYF. The CDR3 nucleotides read TGTGCCAGCAGTTCCCCAGAATCCTCTGGAAACACCATATATTTT.